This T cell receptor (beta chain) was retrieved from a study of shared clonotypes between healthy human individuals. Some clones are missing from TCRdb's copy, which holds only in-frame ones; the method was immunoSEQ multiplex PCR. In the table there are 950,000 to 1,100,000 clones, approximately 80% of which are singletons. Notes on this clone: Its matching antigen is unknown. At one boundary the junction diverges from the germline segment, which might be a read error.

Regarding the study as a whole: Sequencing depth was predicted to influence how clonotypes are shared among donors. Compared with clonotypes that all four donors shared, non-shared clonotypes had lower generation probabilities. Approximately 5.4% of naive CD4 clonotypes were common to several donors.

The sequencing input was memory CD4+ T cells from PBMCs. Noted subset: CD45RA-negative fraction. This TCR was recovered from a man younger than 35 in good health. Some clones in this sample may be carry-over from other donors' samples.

CDR3 bases: TGTGCCAGCAGTTTACCCCCTAGCGGGAGAGGTTTTGGCCCGGTCTTC. It yields the protein CASSLPPSGRGFGPVF. J is TRBJ2-1 and V is TRBV28, with 10 bases aligning to TRBD2. This CDR3 region has 16 residues. Germline CDR1 and CDR2: MDHEN and SYDVKM. The variable domain in full, completed from reference TRBV28 and TRBJ2-1, reads DVKVTQSSRYLVKRTGEKVFLECVQDMDHENMFWYRQDPGLGLRLIYFSYDVKMKEKGDIPEGYSVSREKKERFSLILESASTNQTSMYLCASSLPPSGRGFGPVFGPGTRLTVL.